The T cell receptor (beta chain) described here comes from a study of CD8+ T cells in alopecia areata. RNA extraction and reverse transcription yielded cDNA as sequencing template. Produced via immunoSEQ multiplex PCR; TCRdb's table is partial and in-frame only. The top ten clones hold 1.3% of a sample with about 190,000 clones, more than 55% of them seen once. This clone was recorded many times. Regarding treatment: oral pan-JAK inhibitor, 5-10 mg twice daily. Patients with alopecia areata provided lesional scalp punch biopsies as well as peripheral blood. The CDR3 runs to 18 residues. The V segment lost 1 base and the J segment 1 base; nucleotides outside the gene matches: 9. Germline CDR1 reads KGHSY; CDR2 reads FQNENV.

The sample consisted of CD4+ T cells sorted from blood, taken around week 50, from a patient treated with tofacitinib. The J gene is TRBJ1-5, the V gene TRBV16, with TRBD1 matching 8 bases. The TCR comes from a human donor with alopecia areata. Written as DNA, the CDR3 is TGTGCCAGCAGCCAATGGACAGGGATCCTTAGCAGCAATCAGCCCCAGCATTTT. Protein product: CASSQWTGILSSNQPQHF.